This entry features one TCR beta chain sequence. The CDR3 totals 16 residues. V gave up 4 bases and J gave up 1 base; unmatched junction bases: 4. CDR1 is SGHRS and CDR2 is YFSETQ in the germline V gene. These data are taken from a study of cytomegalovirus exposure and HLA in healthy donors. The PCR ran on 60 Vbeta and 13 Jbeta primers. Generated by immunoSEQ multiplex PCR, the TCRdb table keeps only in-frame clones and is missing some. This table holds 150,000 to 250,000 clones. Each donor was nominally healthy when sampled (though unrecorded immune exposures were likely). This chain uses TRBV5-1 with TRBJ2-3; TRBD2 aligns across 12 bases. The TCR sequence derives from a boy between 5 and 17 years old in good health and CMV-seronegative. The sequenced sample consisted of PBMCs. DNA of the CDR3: TGCGCCAGCAGCCTGAGACTAGCGGGGGGCACAGATACGCAGTATTTT. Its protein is CASSLRLAGGTDTQYF.